This T cell receptor beta chain appears in the sequencing data of a study of T cell responses to AZD1222 COVID-19 vaccine. Germline assignment: CDR1 WSHSY and CDR2 SAAADI. The CDR3 is 15 amino acids. V was pared by 6 bases and J by 2 bases, with 9 bases of the junction left unmatched. The study, taken as a whole, reports: Epitopes outside B.1.351 and B.1.1.7 mutated regions reportedly drew nearly half of spike TCRs. Scientists sampled the repertoires only once the peak T cell response had passed. A rise in Spike-specific TCR breadth and depth followed two AZD1222 doses.

As concerns this clone: The antigen is undetermined.

Clones were read by immunoSEQ multiplex PCR, and TCRdb kept only the in-frame ones, dropping some. The sample lists some 200,000 clones; more than 80% were seen once. The starting material was peripheral blood, obtained on day 0 of AZD1222 vaccination. The sequence was collected from an adult in good health. This rearrangement joins TRBV10-2 to TRBJ2-5; 7 bases line up with TRBD2. The CDR3 sequence is CASSEEGLTQETQYF. In DNA, the CDR3 is TGCGCCAGCAGCGAGGAGGGACTAACACAAGAGACCCAGTACTTC.